This T cell receptor (beta chain) derives from a study of shared clonotypes between healthy human individuals. Study context: Aged between 18 and 49, the donors were a couple of women and three men. Study-wide results and caveats: Deeper or shallower sequencing was expected to change how clonotypes are shared among donors. Estimated richness values were generally larger in naive subsets than in memory subsets.

Clones were sequenced by immunoSEQ multiplex PCR, and TCRdb holds only the in-frame ones, with some missing. The top ten clones hold 0.9% to 1.5% of a sample with about 1,900,000 clones, over 85% of them seen once. In the naive CD8 group, cells lacked CD45RO and were positively selected for CCR7, so terminally differentiated effector memory CD45RA+ cells were left out. Healthy HIV-negative adults without recent acute infections or vaccinations served as donors. Trimming took 3 bases from V and 6 from J, leaving 12 bases between them. This CDR3 is built from 15 residues. Germline CDR1 MNHEY, CDR2 SMNVEV (reference sequence). As for this clone: Its matching antigen is unknown.

This receptor was taken from a man younger than 35 in good health. The sequenced sample was naive CD8+ T cells sorted from blood. The chain carries TRBV27 and TRBJ1-6; TRBD1 might be the D (5 bases). DNA of the CDR3: TGTGCCAGCAGTTTTACAAGGGGAGGTAATTCACCCCTCCACTTT. Amino acids: CASSFTRGGNSPLHF.